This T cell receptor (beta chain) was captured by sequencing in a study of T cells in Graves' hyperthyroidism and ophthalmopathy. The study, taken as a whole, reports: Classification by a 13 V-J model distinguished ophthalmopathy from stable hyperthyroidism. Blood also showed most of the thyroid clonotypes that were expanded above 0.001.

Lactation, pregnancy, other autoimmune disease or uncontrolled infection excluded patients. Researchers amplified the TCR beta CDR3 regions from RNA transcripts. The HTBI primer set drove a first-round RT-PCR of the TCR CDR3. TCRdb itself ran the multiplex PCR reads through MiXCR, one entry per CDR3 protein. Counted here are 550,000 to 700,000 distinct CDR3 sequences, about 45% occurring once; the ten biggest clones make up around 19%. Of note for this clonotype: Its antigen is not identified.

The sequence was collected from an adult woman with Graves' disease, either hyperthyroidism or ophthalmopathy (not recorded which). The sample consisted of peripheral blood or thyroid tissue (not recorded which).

The CDR3 sequence is CASSQGQGRVSNQPQHF. Here the CDR3 DNA reads TGTGCCAGCAGCCAAGGCCAGGGTCGAGTTAGCAATCAGCCCCAGCATTTT. V is TRBV3-1 and J is TRBJ1-5, with D maybe TRBD1 (5 bases). The CDR3 has 17 residues. Germline V gene sequence: CDR1 LGHDT, CDR2 YNNKEL (reference sequence). Trimming took 1 base from V and 0 from J, leaving 13 bases between them.